A single sample is the source of the 27 T cell receptor beta chains below, sequenced in a study of T-cell reconstitution after alpha-beta-depleted transplantation in children. Unique molecular identifiers tagged the TCRbeta library. TCRdb redid the calling of the PCR reads with MiXCR, one entry per CDR3 protein. The data show some 520,000 distinct CDR3 sequences, around a third seen once. The material was PBMCs from the stem cell graft donor, obtained from the stem cell graft. These receptors originate from a human donor who donated a stem cell graft to a child with aplastic anemia.

The gene calls are TRBV20-1 and TRBJ1-4; D remains unclear. Germline CDR1 and CDR2: DFQATT and SNEGSKA (reference sequence). Trimming removed 6 bases at V and 6 bases at J, with 14 bases between. The CDR3 length is 13 residues. The CDR3 is CSASDGTYEKLFF. In DNA form, the CDR3 reads TGCAGTGCGTCGGACGGAACCTATGAAAAACTGTTTTTT.

This clonotype is a singleton in its sample. V and J are TRBV25-1 and TRBJ1-5; D might be TRBD1 (5 bases). The V end lost 2 bases, the J end lost 7 bases, and 12 bases lay between the germline ends. Germline V gene lookup returns CDR1 MGHDK and CDR2 SYGVNS. The CDR3 has 14 residues. DNA for the CDR3: TGTGCCAGCAGTGAAGGGGGGGTAGGGCAGCCCCAGCATTTT. It yields the protein CASSEGGVGQPQHF.

The rearrangement links TRBV7-2 to TRBJ2-5; D remains ambiguous. Germline V gene data show CDR1 as SGHTA and CDR2 as FQGNSA. The CDR3 is made up of 12 amino acids. The germline V and J ends were trimmed by 6 bases and 5 bases, with 10 bases remaining between them. CDR3 in amino acids: CASRTPSETQYF. CDR3 coding DNA: TGTGCCAGCAGAACCCCGAGTGAGACCCAGTACTTC.

V gene TRBV6-1 combines with J gene TRBJ1-5; no clear D gene. V lost 1 base and J lost 1, with 8 bases in between. Germline CDR1 and CDR2: MNHNS and SASEGT. The CDR3 is made up of 15 amino acids. DNA for the CDR3: TGTGCCAGCAGTGAAGAGGGCCTAAGCAATCAGCCCCAGCATTTT. This codes for CASSEEGLSNQPQHF.

The chain joins TRBV7-2 to TRBJ2-7; D not resolved. The V and J ends lost 7 bases and 0 bases respectively, with 4 bases between them. There are 11 residues in the CDR3. Germline CDR1 and CDR2: SGHTA and FQGNSA. Here the CDR3 reads CASTASYEQYF. In DNA form, the CDR3 reads TGTGCCAGCACCGCCTCCTACGAGCAGTACTTC. The variable domain in full, with the rest retrieved from reference TRBV7-2 and TRBJ2-7, is GAGVSQSPSNKVTEKGKDVELRCDPISGHTALYWYRQSLGQGLEFLIYFQGNSAPDKSGLPSDRFSAERTGGSVSTLTIQRTQQEDSAVYLCASTASYEQYFGPGTRLTVT.

The rearrangement uses TRBV7-2 and TRBJ1-2; D uncertain. From germline, CDR1 is SGHTA and CDR2 FQGNSA. The CDR3 runs to 15 residues. V was shortened by 1 base and J by 8 bases, with 17 bases between the two germline ends. CDR3 nucleotide sequence: TGTGCCAGCAGCTTAGGGGGAGGTCGGGCAGAAGGCTACACCTTC. It encodes CASSLGGGRAEGYTF. Full variable domain (missing parts from reference TRBV7-2 and TRBJ1-2): GAGVSQSPSNKVTEKGKDVELRCDPISGHTALYWYRQSLGQGLEFLIYFQGNSAPDKSGLPSDRFSAERTGGSVSTLTIQRTQQEDSAVYLCASSLGGGRAEGYTFGSGTRLTVV.

This clonotype was detected only a few times. V is TRBV29-1 and J is TRBJ2-3, with 11 bases that match TRBD2. V lost 3 bases, J lost 6 bases, and 14 bases stayed unmatched. CDR3 size: 17 residues. Germline V gene lookup returns CDR1 SQVTM and CDR2 ANQGSEA. The CDR3: CSVDGPGTSGRWDTQYF. The CDR3 nucleotides are TGCAGCGTTGACGGCCCCGGGACTAGCGGAAGGTGGGATACGCAGTATTTT.

This clonotype was detected a few times. The CDR3 is CASSDNYGYTF. The CDR3 DNA follows: TGTGCCAGCAGCGATAACTATGGCTACACCTTC. This chain joins TRBV6-1 and TRBJ1-2; D not resolved. Per the germline V gene, CDR1 is MNHNS and CDR2 is SASEGT. V was cut by 6 bases and J by 1 base, with 3 bases left in between. This CDR3 has 11 residues.

Only a few counts were recorded for this clonotype. The V call is TRBV29-1, the J call TRBJ2-3, with 9 bases lining up with TRBD1. The J segment lost 2 bases and the V segment lost 6 bases, leaving 6 bases of the junction unmatched. The CDR3 extends over 14 amino acids. Germline CDR1 reads SQVTM; CDR2 reads ANQGSEA. The CDR3 bases are TGCAGCGTGGCCGGGACAGGGTCCACAGATACGCAGTATTTT. Translated: CSVAGTGSTDTQYF.

The rearrangement uses TRBV13 and TRBJ1-4; D is ambiguous. Trimming removed 5 bases at V and 0 bases at J, with 10 bases between. This CDR3 is 15 amino acids long. Germline V gene sequence: CDR1 PRHDT, CDR2 FYEKMQ (reference sequence). CDR3 loop: CASSPRLSTNEKLFF. The CDR3 region has the DNA TGTGCCAGCAGCCCCAGGCTGTCAACTAATGAAAAACTGTTTTTT.

The chain combines TRBV6-2 or TRBV6-3 with TRBJ2-7; D might be TRBD2 (6 bases). This CDR3 contains 16 residues. The germline V and J ends were trimmed by 6 bases and 4 bases, with 22 bases remaining between them. The germline V gene encodes CDR1 MNHEY and CDR2 SVGEGT. The CDR3 is CASRPRTGDSRYEQYV. The CDR3 DNA reads TGTGCCAGCAGGCCCCGGACGGGGGATTCTCGGTACGAGCAGTACGTC.

This clonotype was seen a handful of times. The chain combines TRBV5-6 with TRBJ2-7; D unclear. The V end was cut by 0 bases, the J end by 6 bases, with 7 bases between. This CDR3 is built from 12 residues. Germline CDR1 is SGHDT and CDR2 is YYEEEE. The CDR3 spells CASSLGSLEQYF. The CDR3 region has the DNA TGTGCCAGCAGCTTGGGATCCCTCGAGCAGTACTTC.

This clonotype was recorded a few times. This sequence joins TRBV7-2 and TRBJ2-3; 8 nucleotides match TRBD2. V shed 5 bases and J 0 bases; nucleotides not matched to a gene: 7. CDR1 and CDR2 from the germline V gene are SGHTA and FQGNSA. CDR3 length equals 16 residues. This CDR3 reads CASSPERERSTDTQYF. The CDR3 DNA is TGTGCCAGCAGCCCTGAGCGGGAGAGGAGCACAGATACGCAGTATTTT.

The table lists this clonotype with a few counts. This chain uses TRBV20-1 with TRBJ2-1; TRBD2 matches 10 bases. The length of the CDR3 is 15 residues. The trim removed 3 bases at V and 7 bases at J, leaving 9 bases unmatched. Germline lookup yields CDR1 DFQATT and CDR2 SNEGSKA (reference sequence). The CDR3 nucleotides read TGCAGTGCTAGCGTTAGCGGGAGGATCCGGAATGAGCAGTTCTTC. Translation gives CSASVSGRIRNEQFF.

This rearrangement joins TRBV2 to TRBJ2-3; 9 bases match TRBD2. CDR1 and CDR2 (germline): SNHLY, FYNNEI. V lost 5 bases to trimming and J lost 1 base; unmatched junction nucleotides: 10. This CDR3 comprises 17 residues. The CDR3 here is CASSQLAGMFGTDTQYF. The DNA for the CDR3 is TGTGCCAGCAGTCAGCTAGCGGGAATGTTCGGCACAGATACGCAGTATTTT.

V and J are TRBV5-5 and TRBJ2-7; D uncertain. This CDR3 comprises 15 residues. V lost 0 bases and J lost 2, with 12 bases in between. Germline V gene sequence: CDR1 SGHKS, CDR2 YYEKEE (reference sequence). The DNA for the CDR3 is TGTGCCAGCAGCTTGGCCGGTGGGATTGCCTACGAGCAGTACTTC. This gives the protein CASSLAGGIAYEQYF. The full variable domain, with the rest looked up from reference TRBV5-5 and TRBJ2-7, is DAGVTQSPTHLIKTRGQQVTLRCSPISGHKSVSWYQQVLGQGPQFIFQYYEKEERGRGNFPDRFSARQFPNYSSELNVNALLLGDSALYLCASSLAGGIAYEQYFGPGTRLTVT.

This sequence joins TRBV6-1 and TRBJ2-6; D remains unclear. Trimming took 7 bases from V and 2 from J, leaving 12 bases between them. Germline lookup yields CDR1 MNHNS and CDR2 SASEGT. CDR3 size: 15 residues. This CDR3 is CASMGQWTGANVLTF. The CDR3 DNA sequence: TGTGCCAGCATGGGTCAGTGGACTGGGGCCAACGTCCTGACTTTC.

This sequence joins TRBV7-2 and TRBJ2-7; D remains ambiguous. Germline values: CDR1 SGHTA, CDR2 FQGNSA. The CDR3 consists of 15 residues. V shed 5 bases and J shed 4 bases, with 18 bases lying between them. CDR3 loop: CASSRRPSDFYEQYV. In DNA form, the CDR3 reads TGTGCCAGCAGCCGACGCCCCTCAGACTTTTACGAGCAGTACGTC.

This clonotype was seen only a few times. This chain joins TRBV7-2 and TRBJ2-1, with TRBD2 matching over 8 bases. V trimming: 2 bases; J trimming: 0 bases; junction bases outside the gene matches: 6. This CDR3 has 17 amino acids. CDR1 and CDR2 (germline): SGHTA, FQGNSA. CDR3 bases: TGTGCCAGCAGCTTAATGGCGGGGACTAGCTCCTACAATGAGCAGTTCTTC. It yields the protein CASSLMAGTSSYNEQFF.

The rearrangement links TRBV6-1 to TRBJ2-7; 8 bases fit TRBD2. J was trimmed by 1 base and V by 4 bases; bases with no gene match: 9. Per germline, CDR1 MNHNS and CDR2 SASEGT. The CDR3 consists of 16 residues. CDR3 sequence reads: CASSVPTSGLSYEQYF. Here the CDR3 DNA reads TGTGCCAGCAGTGTACCTACTAGCGGCTTGTCCTACGAGCAGTACTTC.

This clonotype was detected a few times. The junction differs from germline at one of its ends, possibly a read error. J is TRBJ2-1 and V is TRBV18, with D perhaps matching TRBD1 or TRBD2 (7 bases each). CDR1 and CDR2 (germline): KGHSH, LQKENI. The CDR3 has 13 residues. CDR3 nucleotide sequence: TGTGCCAGCTCACCAGCCGGGGGGACAGAGCTGCTCTTC. It specifies CASSPAGGTELLF.

The chain links TRBV6-1 to TRBJ2-4, with 11 bases fitting TRBD2. The V gene's germline CDR1 is MNHNS and CDR2 SASEGT. After removal of 6 bases from V and 9 bases from J, the junction contained 16 bases not matched to a gene. CDR3 length equals 17 residues. This chain's CDR3 is CASRPREGLAAFGIQYF. As DNA, the CDR3 is TGTGCCAGCAGACCCCGCGAGGGACTAGCGGCTTTCGGCATTCAGTACTTC.

This rearrangement joins TRBV4-3 to TRBJ2-1; weak D call: TRBD1 (6 bases). The CDR3 totals 16 residues. Deletions cut 0 bases from V and 4 bases from J, with 13 bases between. CDR1 LGHNA and CDR2 YSLEER come from the germline V gene. CDR3 residues: CASSQDSRGLYNEQFF. CDR3 nucleotide sequence: TGCGCCAGCAGCCAAGATAGTAGGGGGTTGTACAATGAGCAGTTCTTC.

This rearrangement joins TRBV5-8 to TRBJ2-3; 9 bases line up with TRBD2. V lost 6 bases, J lost 3 bases, and 8 bases stayed unmatched. CDR1 is SGHTS, CDR2 YDEGEE, per germline. This CDR3 comprises 15 residues. In DNA, the CDR3 is TGTGCCAGCAACCACGGACTAGCGATTACAGATACGCAGTATTTT. Translating it yields CASNHGLAITDTQYF.

The V call is TRBV12-3 or TRBV12-4, the J call TRBJ1-2; D gene ambiguous. The germline V and J ends were trimmed by 5 bases and 4 bases, with 23 bases remaining between them. This CDR3 is 17 amino acids long. This CDR3 is CASSPDLGRSLPYGYTF. CDR3 DNA sequence: TGTGCCAGCAGTCCCGACCTGGGCAGATCCCTTCCCTATGGCTACACCTTC.

This clonotype appeared a few times. This sequence joins TRBV7-7 and TRBJ2-5; no firm D call. The V end lost 4 bases, the J end lost 7 bases, and 19 bases lay between the germline ends. The germline gives CDR1 SSHAT, CDR2 FNYEAQ (reference sequence). CDR3 length equals 15 residues. The DNA of the CDR3 is TGTGCCAGCAGCTCCGATCTCTGGGGATCGGGGACCCAGTACTTC. Translated: CASSSDLWGSGTQYF.

J is TRBJ1-6 and V is TRBV6-1; D is undetermined. CDR1 is MNHNS and CDR2 is SASEGT in the germline V gene. This CDR3 comprises 14 residues. The CDR3 spells CAVAEPGYNSPLHF. Written as DNA, the CDR3 is TGTGCGGTTGCGGAACCGGGCTATAATTCACCCCTCCACTTT.